The T cell receptor beta chain described here comes from a study of radiation and T cells in renal cell carcinoma. Assay: immunoSEQ multiplex PCR; the TCRdb copy retains only in-frame clones and omits some. The top ten clones hold 27% of a sample with over 35,000 clones, about 84% of them seen once. Described time point: blood 4 weeks post-SBRT, at nephrectomy. As to treatment: 15 Gy SBRT to primary tumor, nephrectomy 4 weeks later. Nephrectomy followed 15 Gy stereotactic body radiation by 4 weeks. After SBRT, blood was collected at 2 and 4 weeks, plus baseline. The CDR3 is 15 amino acids. Germline CDR1 is SNHLY and CDR2 is FYNNEI. Losses at the gene ends were 1 base for V and 6 bases for J; bases not matched to a gene: 9.

The source is a woman in her seventies with renal cell carcinoma. The material was blood, obtained from a patient whose treatment included radiotherapy and nephrectomy. The gene calls are TRBV2 and TRBJ2-7; 7 bases are shared with TRBD2. The chain's CDR3 is CASSEGGSGMGEQYF. CDR3 in DNA: TGTGCCAGCAGTGAAGGGGGCAGCGGGATGGGCGAGCAGTACTTC.